Listed below are T cell receptor beta chains from one sample, sequenced in a study of blood T cell repertoires in COVID-19. Produced via immunoSEQ multiplex PCR; TCRdb's table is partial and in-frame only. The data contain 120,000 or so clones, 88% of them singletons. The source material was peripheral blood. These receptors all come from a human donor in a cohort sampled during active COVID-19. Each CDR3 is given with its conserved first and last residue.

j_gene: TRBJ2-7; v_gene: TRBV10-3; CDR3aa: CAISDHGQGKVWHEQYF
j_gene: TRBJ2-5; v_gene: TRBV25-1; CDR3aa: CASSVLAGYQETQYF
j_gene: TRBJ2-3; v_gene: TRBV7-2; CDR3aa: CASSSSRLVQGTDTQYF
j_gene: TRBJ2-3; v_gene: TRBV7-9; CDR3aa: CASSLAGSSGSTDTQYF
j_gene: TRBJ2-1; v_gene: TRBV5-1; CDR3aa: CASSPPGVNEQFF
j_gene: TRBJ2-7; v_gene: TRBV5-6; CDR3aa: CASSLLAGTYEQYF
j_gene: TRBJ2-3; v_gene: TRBV5-1; CDR3aa: CASSLRQGAVADTQYF
j_gene: TRBJ2-3; v_gene: TRBV4-1; CDR3aa: CASSQDSGRAYTDTQYF
j_gene: TRBJ2-5; v_gene: TRBV4-1; CDR3aa: CASSQGTGGWETQYF
j_gene: TRBJ2-1; v_gene: TRBV6-1; CDR3aa: CASSEVAGGPNEQFF
j_gene: TRBJ1-6; v_gene: TRBV11-2; CDR3aa: CASSSGLGPDSPLHF
j_gene: TRBJ2-2; v_gene: TRBV27; CDR3aa: CASSSIQGNTGELFF
j_gene: TRBJ1-1; v_gene: TRBV12-3/TRBV12-4; CDR3aa: CASRLSGNTEAFF
j_gene: TRBJ2-7; v_gene: TRBV7-9; CDR3aa: CASSFYRDYEQYF
j_gene: TRBJ2-4; v_gene: TRBV25-1; CDR3aa: CASSQPGQGKNIQYF
j_gene: TRBJ2-7; v_gene: TRBV5-6; CDR3aa: CASSLGQGSYEQYF
j_gene: TRBJ1-1; v_gene: TRBV7-9; CDR3aa: CASSKQNTEAFF
j_gene: TRBJ2-2; v_gene: TRBV2; CDR3aa: CASIRSGGAGELFF
j_gene: TRBJ2-7; v_gene: TRBV7-9; CDR3aa: CASSGRRGNEQYF
j_gene: TRBJ1-2; v_gene: TRBV19; CDR3aa: CASSILGLNYGYTF
j_gene: TRBJ2-7; v_gene: TRBV6-5; CDR3aa: CASSTTTSMGTEQYF
j_gene: TRBJ2-7; v_gene: TRBV4-1; CDR3aa: CASSLYAGGVFPYEQYF